The rows below give T cell receptor beta chains drawn from one sample of a study of T-cell memory formation after mild COVID-19. TCRdb used MiXCR to reprocess the 5' RACE reads, holding one entry per CDR3 protein. The sample lists roughly 100,000 distinct CDR3 sequences; roughly 12% were seen once. The sample consisted of PBMCs or a T cell subset sorted from them (not recorded which). These receptors all come from an adult woman who had mild COVID-19 (a few samples of this study predate the infection). Cell type and time point are not known. Each CDR3 is given with its conserved first and last residue. A D gene is named only where the DNA matches it firmly. Some rows have no size entry. The others give once, few or many, or a class for an expanded clone.

>many|TRBV9|NA|TRBJ2-5
TGTGCCAGCAGCGTAGACGGGAGCGGAGAGACCCAGTACTTC
CASSVDGSGETQYF
>few|TRBV7-9|NA|TRBJ2-6
TGTGCCAGCAGCTTTGGGGCCAACGTCCTGACTTTC
CASSFGANVLTF
>NA|TRBV7-6|TRBD1|TRBJ2-7
TGTGCCAGCAGCTTTAGGGACAGCGGCTACGAGCAGTACTTC
CASSFRDSGYEQYF
>NA|TRBV9|NA|TRBJ1-2
TGTGCCAGCAGCAGTAGAGGAGGGGCGCGGGGCTACACCTTC
CASSSRGGARGYTF
>many|TRBV18|TRBD1|TRBJ2-7
TGTGCCAGCTCACCCCCGGACAGGGTGGACTACGAGCAGTACTTC
CASSPPDRVDYEQYF
>few|TRBV4-1|TRBD2|TRBJ2-3
TGCGCCAGCAGCCGGACTAGCGGGGGCTCAGGGACGCAGTATTTT
CASSRTSGGSGTQYF
>few|TRBV20-1|TRBD1|TRBJ2-7
TGCAGTGCTAGATTGACAGGGAGAGGGTACGAGCAGTACTTC
CSARLTGRGYEQYF
>NA|TRBV7-9|NA|TRBJ2-1
TGTGCCAGCAGCTTAGCCGGTTGGGGGCAGGGCGCGTACAATGAGCAGTTCTTC
CASSLAGWGQGAYNEQFF
>NA|TRBV12-3/TRBV12-4|TRBD1|TRBJ2-5
TGTGCCAGCAGTCCCACAGGGGTAGGAGAGACCCAGTACTTC
CASSPTGVGETQYF
>few|TRBV5-4|NA|TRBJ2-1
TGTGCCAGCAGCTTGCGTGGCTTGACACTAGCAACCTACAATGAGCAGTTCTTC
CASSLRGLTLATYNEQFF
>NA|TRBV27|NA|TRBJ1-2
TGTGCCAGCAGTTTATCATATGGAGCTAGGGATGGCTACACCTTC
CASSLSYGARDGYTF
>NA|TRBV14|NA|TRBJ2-7
TGTGCCAGCAGTCAGACCGGGACTGACTACGAGCAGTACTTC
CASSQTGTDYEQYF
>NA|TRBV12-3/TRBV12-4|NA|TRBJ2-5
TGTGCCAGCAGTCCACAGGGTATGGTGGAGACCCAGTACTTC
CASSPQGMVETQYF
>NA|TRBV29-1|TRBD1|TRBJ2-7
TGCAGCGTTGATGTCGGGACAGGCGGTTACGAGCAGTACTTC
CSVDVGTGGYEQYF
>few|TRBV14|NA|TRBJ2-1
TGTGCCAGCAGCTCCTCGTGGCTAGCCAATGAGCAGTTCTTC
CASSSSWLANEQFF
>few|TRBV5-1|NA|TRBJ1-1
TGCGCCAGCAGCTTGGTCGGAGGGGCAGGGTACACTGAAGCTTTCTTT
CASSLVGGAGYTEAFF
>few|TRBV5-1|NA|TRBJ2-2
TGCGCCAGCAGCTTGGCCTTGGAGGGCACCGGGGAGCTGTTTTTT
CASSLALEGTGELFF
>few|TRBV5-1|TRBD1|TRBJ1-1
TGCGCCAGCAGCTCAGGGACAGGGTCTGAAGCTTTCTTT
CASSSGTGSEAFF
>once|TRBV14|TRBD2|TRBJ2-1
TGTGCCAGCAGCCAAGGGCTTAGCGGGGATTACAATGAGCAGTTCTTC
CASSQGLSGDYNEQFF
>NA|TRBV7-9|TRBD2|TRBJ2-3
TGTGCCAGCAGCGGTAGCGGGGAAATGACAGATACGCAGTATTTT
CASSGSGEMTDTQYF
>NA|TRBV5-5|NA|TRBJ2-1
TGTGCCAGCAGCTACAGGGACGGCTACAATGAGCAGTTCTTC
CASSYRDGYNEQFF
>few|TRBV7-9|NA|TRBJ1-1
TGTGCCAGCAGCGGGGGGAGCCGAAACACTGAAGCTTTCTTT
CASSGGSRNTEAFF